This section outlines one TCR beta chain sequence together with its context. One end of the junction fails to match germline, which may point to a read error. The data are from a study of blood T cells in healthy people across ages. Study in general: Template-switching capture recovered about one barcoded beta molecule per two T cells.

A second PCR of 7 to 11 cycles used a sample-barcoded 5' primer and a J-beta primer mix. One entry per CDR3 protein, called by TCRdb with MiXCR from the 5' RACE reads. The table records about a million distinct CDR3 sequences, under 40% of them present only once. This CDR3 comprises 11 residues. Germline-derived CDR1 and CDR2 are SQVTM and ANQGSEA. Sequencing used blood. The J gene is TRBJ2-3, the V gene TRBV29-1, with D unclear. The clonotype comes from a man aged 18-30 years in good health. The CDR3 reads CNVDLTDTQYF. The CDR3, as DNA: TGCAACGTTGATCTTACAGATACGCAGTATTTT.